Listed here is a single T cell receptor beta chain. Each of the patients experienced relapse following autologous stem cell transplantation, and their brentuximab vedotin exposure differed. This specimen comes from a study of PD-1 blockade in classical Hodgkin lymphoma. CDR1 and CDR2 (germline): MNHNY, SVGAGI (reference sequence). The CDR3 loop spans 14 amino acids. With 0 bases removed from V and 6 bases from J, the gap between germline ends came to 6 bases. Assay: immunoSEQ multiplex PCR; the TCRdb copy retains only in-frame clones and omits some. Of under 30,000 clones listed, about three quarters were seen once; the top ten hold about 15%.

The chain is built from TRBV6-6 and TRBJ1-6; no reliable D call. The receptor was derived from a human donor with classical Hodgkin lymphoma. The sample here was peripheral blood mononuclear cells (PBMCs), taken at baseline. The CDR3 DNA sequence: TGTGCCAGCAGTTACTCGGTACCTAATTCACCCCTCCACTTT. Protein: CASSYSVPNSPLHF.